The 20 T cell receptor beta chains below all came from one sample that was sequenced in a study of blood T cell repertoires in COVID-19. Profiled with immunoSEQ multiplex PCR; TCRdb holds only in-frame clones, not every one. The sample holds some 70,000 clones, 85% to 90% seen once. Sequencing input: peripheral blood. The receptors were gathered from a woman older than 75 with active COVID-19.

The rearrangement uses TRBV10-1 and TRBJ2-7; D possibly corresponds to TRBD1 (6 bases). The CDR3 is 15 amino acids. The V end was cut by 6 bases, the J end by 1 base, with 16 bases between. CDR1 is WNHNN and CDR2 is SYGVQD in the germline V gene (reference sequence). Here the CDR3 DNA reads TGCGCCAGCAGAGACTTTGACAGGCCTTCCTACGAGCAGTACTTC. Its translation: CASRDFDRPSYEQYF.

The chain has TRBV28 and TRBJ1-2, with a weak D call TRBD1 (6 bases). Trimming removed 4 bases from V and 2 bases from J, with 8 bases in between. Germline assignment: CDR1 MDHEN and CDR2 SYDVKM. CDR3 length: 13 residues. CDR3 loop: CASSWDTNYGYTF. CDR3 in DNA: TGTGCCAGCAGTTGGGACACCAACTATGGCTACACCTTC.

J is TRBJ1-5 and V is TRBV19, with 7 bases aligning to TRBD1. The CDR3 covers 14 residues. Germline CDR1 and CDR2: LNHDA and SQIVND (reference sequence). Trimming took 5 bases from V and 4 from J; bases not matched to a gene: 5. The CDR3 DNA sequence: TGTGCCAGTAGTTTGACAGGGATTAATCAGCCCCAGCATTTT. Amino acid sequence: CASSLTGINQPQHF.

This clone appeared a single time. The CDR3 DNA is TGTGCCAGCAGTACCGGGACACAACACGAGCAGTACTTC. This encodes CASSTGTQHEQYF. The chain is built from TRBV28 and TRBJ2-7, with TRBD1 as a possible D gene (6 bases). Between the trimmed V and J ends, which lost 5 bases and 5 bases, there was a span of 13 bases. The CDR3 contains 13 residues. Germline CDR1 reads MDHEN; CDR2 reads SYDVKM.

Only one count was recorded for this clone. The rearrangement links TRBV30 to TRBJ1-5, with 7 bases lining up with TRBD1. The germline V gene has CDR1 GTSNPN and CDR2 SVGIG (reference sequence). The CDR3 has 16 amino acids. V lost 5 bases to trimming and J lost 5 bases; unmatched junction nucleotides: 15. In DNA form, the CDR3 reads TGTGCCTGGGGAGGGGGGCCAGGGGGTCCCCATCAGCCCCAGCATTTT. Its protein is CAWGGGPGGPHQPQHF.

This sequence joins TRBV11-3 and TRBJ2-1; TRBD2 matches 10 bases. Germline values: CDR1 SGHNT, CDR2 YENEEA. V was pared by 5 bases and J by 7 bases, with 8 bases of the junction left unmatched. CDR3 length equals 15 residues. CDR3: CASSPGLAGVNEQFF. DNA for the CDR3: TGTGCCAGCAGCCCAGGCCTAGCGGGAGTGAATGAGCAGTTCTTC.

The chain couples TRBV10-3 to TRBJ1-2; 8 bases map to TRBD1. Germline V gene data show CDR1 as ENHRY and CDR2 as SYGVKD. Unmatched junction bases numbered 14, after V lost 4 bases and J lost 4 bases. The CDR3 spans 17 residues. In nucleotides, the CDR3 is TGTGCCATCAGTGTCCTGGGACAGGCCCGAGCGAGCTATGGCTACACCTTC. Protein sequence: CAISVLGQARASYGYTF.

The chain couples TRBV5-4 to TRBJ2-2, with 10 bases fitting TRBD2. CDR3 length: 17 residues. Germline V CDR1 and CDR2: SGHNT, YYREEE (reference sequence). The ends lost 0 bases at V and 4 bases at J; junction bases unmatched: 6. The CDR3 coding sequence is TGTGCCAGCAGCTTGGACAGGCTAGCGGGAGCCACCGGGGAGCTGTTTTTT. Translation: CASSLDRLAGATGELFF.

V and J are TRBV10-3 and TRBJ2-1; 8 bases map to TRBD2. Trimming cost V 6 bases and J 0 bases; bases outside gene matches: 16. CDR1 is ENHRY and CDR2 is SYGVKD in the germline V gene. The CDR3 covers 19 residues. CDR3 sequence: CAIRNTGIGAGDSYNEQFF. For the CDR3, the DNA is TGTGCCATCAGGAACACAGGGATAGGAGCGGGAGACTCCTACAATGAGCAGTTCTTC.

The chain carries TRBV2 and TRBJ2-7; 9 bases match TRBD2. Per germline, CDR1 SNHLY and CDR2 FYNNEI. V gave up 3 bases and J gave up 7 bases; unmatched junction bases: 7. The length of the CDR3 is 14 residues. CDR3 nucleotides: TGTGCCAGCAGTGACGGCCTAGCGGGAAGGGAGCAGTACTTC. Translated, it gives CASSDGLAGREQYF.

This clone was seen a single time. The rearrangement links TRBV19 to TRBJ2-1; TRBD1 matches 7 bases. Trimming removed 5 bases from V and 3 bases from J; junction bases left unmatched: 4. Germline CDR1 LNHDA, CDR2 SQIVND (reference sequence). CDR3 length: 14 residues. CDR3 in DNA: TGTGCCAGTAGTCGACAGGGCGGCTACAATGAGCAGTTCTTC. Its translation is CASSRQGGYNEQFF.

The V and J genes are TRBV6-4 and TRBJ2-1; 11 nucleotides match TRBD2. Looked up from germline, CDR1 is MRHNA and CDR2 is SNTAGT. There are 16 residues in the CDR3. Losses at the gene ends were 4 bases for V and 8 bases for J; bases not matched to a gene: 10. For the CDR3, the DNA is TGTGCCAGCAGTGTAATGGGGACTAGCGGAATCTATGAGCAGTTCTTC. It codes for CASSVMGTSGIYEQFF.

The rearrangement links TRBV28 to TRBJ1-2; 7 bases are shared with TRBD1. Losses at the gene ends were 2 bases for V and 8 bases for J; bases not matched to a gene: 5. The CDR3 extends over 13 amino acids. Germline V gene sequence: CDR1 MDHEN, CDR2 SYDVKM. The CDR3 DNA sequence: TGTGCCAGCAGTTTAGAGGGGGCGAGAGGCTACACCTTC. Its translation is CASSLEGARGYTF.

The chain uses TRBV2 and TRBJ1-4, with D tentatively TRBD1 (5 bases). The ends were cut back, 7 bases at V and 8 bases at J, with 17 bases in the middle. The length of the CDR3 is 14 residues. Germline assignment: CDR1 SNHLY and CDR2 FYNNEI. CDR3 bases: TGTGCCAGCACCCCTGGGGCTTATGGGGAAAAACTGTTTTTT. Encoded protein: CASTPGAYGEKLFF.

This chain links TRBV5-6 with TRBJ2-7; 10 nucleotides match TRBD1. Germline V gene lookup returns CDR1 SGHDT and CDR2 YYEEEE. With 5 bases clipped from V and 6 bases from J, the junction kept 11 bases outside the gene matches. The CDR3 has 15 residues. The chain's CDR3 is CASSRRGGQGSEQYF. CDR3 coding DNA: TGTGCCAGCAGTCGACGGGGGGGACAGGGGTCCGAGCAGTACTTC.

The rearrangement links TRBV6-2 or TRBV6-3 to TRBJ1-1; maybe TRBD1 (5 bases). The CDR3 extends over 15 amino acids. V was cut by 5 bases and J by 0 bases, with 13 bases left in between. Germline CDR1 and CDR2: MNHEY and SVGEGT. CDR3 nucleotides: TGTGCCAGCAGTCGGTACCCGGGGGTGAACACTGAAGCTTTCTTT. Translating it yields CASSRYPGVNTEAFF.

The chain joins TRBV28 to TRBJ1-2; TRBD1 matches 7 bases. Germline-derived CDR1 and CDR2 are MDHEN and SYDVKM. Trimming took 7 bases from V and 0 from J; bases not matched to a gene: 2. The CDR3 sequence is 13 residues long. The chain's CDR3 is CASNDRANYGYTF. The CDR3 nucleotides are TGTGCCAGCAATGACAGGGCTAACTATGGCTACACCTTC.

DNA for the CDR3: TGTGCCAGTAGTTCCGACAGATTGAACACTGAAGCTTTCTTT. It specifies CASSSDRLNTEAFF. This chain uses TRBV19 with TRBJ1-1; TRBD1 is a possible D gene (5 bases). With 5 bases removed from V and 0 bases from J, the gap between germline ends came to 10 bases. The length of the CDR3 is 14 residues. Looked up from germline, CDR1 is LNHDA and CDR2 is SQIVND (reference sequence).

The chain joins TRBV9 to TRBJ1-1, with TRBD1 as a possible D gene (5 bases). V gave up 3 bases and J gave up 2 bases, with 23 bases separating them. The CDR3 is 18 residues long. Germline V lookup: CDR1 SGDLS, CDR2 YYNGEE. CDR3 protein: CASSGSTWGSTVNTEAFF. The CDR3 DNA reads TGTGCCAGCAGCGGTAGCACTTGGGGCTCGACAGTCAACACTGAAGCTTTCTTT.

The chain is built from TRBV18 and TRBJ2-1; possible D gene TRBD2, 5 bases. V lost 0 bases and J 4 bases, leaving 13 bases between the germline ends. The CDR3 is 16 amino acids. From germline, CDR1 is KGHSH and CDR2 LQKENI. The CDR3 spells CASSPPLAPKYNEQFF. In DNA, the CDR3 is TGTGCCAGCTCACCACCGCTAGCCCCTAAATACAATGAGCAGTTCTTC.